Shown below are 26 T cell receptor beta chains from a single sample sequenced in a study of blood T cell repertoires in COVID-19. The assay was immunoSEQ multiplex PCR, and TCRdb's table has in-frame clones only and misses some. The sample includes about 20,000 clones, about 89% of them seen just once. Sequencing was carried out using peripheral blood. These receptors all stem from a woman aged 55-70 years with active COVID-19.

The V call is TRBV4-2, the J call TRBJ2-5; D might be TRBD2 (5 bases). Looked up from germline, CDR1 is LGHNA and CDR2 is YNFKEQ. The ends were cut back, 0 bases at V and 7 bases at J, with 12 bases in the middle. This CDR3 contains 14 residues. CDR3 sequence reads: CASSQEWRAGTQYF. CDR3 nucleotides: TGTGCCAGCAGCCAAGAATGGCGGGCCGGGACCCAGTACTTC.

The chain carries TRBV7-9 and TRBJ2-5, with 8 bases that match TRBD2. Germline V CDR1 and CDR2: SEHNR, FQNEAQ (reference sequence). This CDR3 has 15 amino acids. Trimming removed 5 bases from V and 4 bases from J; junction bases left unmatched: 9. The CDR3 nucleotides read TGTGCCAGCAGCCTCGGGACTAGGGTAGGAGAGACCCAGTACTTC. Protein sequence: CASSLGTRVGETQYF.

V is TRBV6-2 or TRBV6-3 and J is TRBJ2-2; 8 nucleotides match TRBD1. This CDR3 is built from 15 residues. J lost 6 bases, V lost 4 bases, and 7 bases had no gene match. In germline, CDR1 is MNHEY, CDR2 SVGEGT. CDR3: CASSLAGGAAGELFF. The CDR3 nucleotides read TGTGCCAGCAGTTTGGCAGGGGGCGCCGCCGGGGAGCTGTTTTTT.

V and J are TRBV7-9 and TRBJ2-7; possible D gene TRBD2, 7 bases. The V gene's germline CDR1 is SEHNR and CDR2 FQNEAQ (reference sequence). V lost 5 bases, J lost 2 bases, and 22 bases lay in between. The CDR3 is 17 amino acids. In DNA form, the CDR3 reads TGTGCCAGCAGCCCCGCCCCCCCTCGGGGGGCCCCCTACGAGCAGTACTTC. As protein: CASSPAPPRGAPYEQYF.

This chain connects TRBV29-1 to TRBJ2-7; D call uncertain. Looked up from germline, CDR1 is SQVTM and CDR2 is ANQGSEA. With 4 bases removed from V and 0 bases from J, the gap between germline ends came to 10 bases. The CDR3 is made up of 13 amino acids. The CDR3 here is CSVGAASSYEQYF. The CDR3 coding sequence is TGCAGCGTTGGGGCCGCGAGCTCCTACGAGCAGTACTTC.

V and J are TRBV6-5 and TRBJ1-2, with 7 bases that match TRBD1. The V gene end was trimmed by 5 bases and the J gene end by 0 bases; junction bases not matched to a gene: 6. There are 15 residues in the CDR3. CDR1 MNHEY and CDR2 SVGAGI come from the germline V gene. CDR3 DNA: TGTGCCAGCAGTCCCAGGGGGTTACCTAACTATGGCTACACCTTC. Translating gives CASSPRGLPNYGYTF.

This chain uses TRBV4-1 with TRBJ1-4, with D perhaps matching TRBD1 (5 bases). CDR3 length equals 17 residues. The germline V gene encodes CDR1 MGHRA and CDR2 YSYEKL. Trimming took off 0 bases at V and 5 bases at J, with 16 bases between the two ends. The CDR3 loop is CASSQDFQGIKNEKLFF. The CDR3 DNA sequence: TGCGCCAGCAGCCAAGATTTCCAGGGTATAAAAAATGAAAAACTGTTTTTT.

This clone has just one count. The chain employs TRBV5-1 and TRBJ1-4, with TRBD1 matching 8 bases. Per germline, CDR1 SGHRS and CDR2 YFSETQ. With V trimmed by 5 bases and J by 8 bases, 8 bases remained unmatched. This CDR3 contains 14 residues. CDR3 sequence reads: CASRRSTGGEKLFF. The CDR3 nucleotides are TGCGCCAGCAGGCGTAGTACAGGGGGGGAAAAACTGTTTTTT. Full variable domain (outside the CDR3, taken from reference TRBV5-1 and TRBJ1-4): KAGVTQTPRYLIKTRGQQVTLSCSPISGHRSVSWYQQTPGQGLQFLFEYFSETQRNKGNFPGRFSGRQFSNSRSEMNVSTLELGDSALYLCASRRSTGGEKLFFGSGTQLSVL.

This clone was found once. This chain connects TRBV7-9 to TRBJ2-5; 7 positions agree with TRBD2. Germline V CDR1 and CDR2: SEHNR, FQNEAQ (reference sequence). This CDR3 comprises 13 residues. Trimming cost V 8 bases and J 2 bases; bases outside gene matches: 5. CDR3 sequence: CASGRGPQETQYF. The CDR3 DNA reads TGTGCCAGCGGGAGGGGTCCTCAAGAGACCCAGTACTTC.

This rearrangement joins TRBV11-2 to TRBJ2-2; 12 bases match TRBD2. CDR3 length: 14 amino acids. CDR1 SGHAT and CDR2 FQNNGV come from the germline V gene. V dropped 11 bases and J dropped 6; count of bases not matched to a gene: 7. This chain's CDR3 is CAQTSGGLAGELFF. The CDR3 DNA follows: TGTGCCCAAACTAGCGGGGGGTTGGCCGGGGAGCTGTTTTTT.

The chain employs TRBV7-9 and TRBJ2-2; 9 bases fit TRBD1. CDR1 and CDR2 from the germline V gene are SEHNR and FQNEAQ (reference sequence). The CDR3 has 15 amino acids. V lost 5 bases and J lost 5; bases outside the gene matches: 6. This CDR3 reads CASSLLTGGTGELFF. The CDR3 bases are TGTGCCAGCAGCCTACTGACAGGGGGAACCGGGGAGCTGTTTTTT.

The rearrangement uses TRBV27 and TRBJ1-6; TRBD1 matches at 12 bases. J gave up 10 bases and V 3 bases, and 4 bases lay outside the gene matches. From germline, CDR1 is MNHEY and CDR2 SMNVEV (reference sequence). CDR3 length: 15 residues. The CDR3 loop reads CASSFGTGGQSPLHF. The CDR3 DNA sequence: TGTGCCAGCAGTTTCGGGACAGGGGGCCAATCACCCCTCCACTTT.

The chain joins TRBV10-2 to TRBJ1-4, with D possibly matching TRBD1 (5 bases). With 2 bases removed from V and 8 bases from J, the gap between germline ends came to 6 bases. CDR3 length equals 12 residues. Germline CDR1 WSHSY, CDR2 SAAADI. The CDR3 region has the DNA TGCGCCAGCAGTGAGAAGGGGGAAAAACTGTTTTTT. This encodes CASSEKGEKLFF.

The chain combines TRBV19 with TRBJ2-7; 7 nucleotides agree with TRBD1. CDR3 length equals 15 residues. Germline V gene lookup returns CDR1 LNHDA and CDR2 SQIVND (reference sequence). V shed 4 bases, J shed 0 bases, and the junction held 6 bases outside the gene matches. The CDR3 sequence: CASSTAGTASYEQYF. CDR3 sequence (DNA): TGTGCCAGTAGTACCGCCGGGACAGCCTCCTACGAGCAGTACTTC.

Only one count was recorded for this clone. V gene TRBV6-1 combines with J gene TRBJ2-5; tentatively, D is TRBD1 (5 bases). Germline V gene data show CDR1 as MNHNS and CDR2 as SASEGT. With 1 base removed from V and 14 bases from J, the gap between germline ends came to 14 bases. This CDR3 comprises 12 residues. Here the CDR3 reads CASSEVDSNLYF. DNA for the CDR3: TGTGCCAGCAGTGAAGTAGACAGTAACCTTTACTTC.

The rearrangement links TRBV5-1 to TRBJ2-1, with 12 bases that match TRBD2. The CDR3 has 15 amino acids. The V and J ends lost 3 bases and 8 bases, in that order; junction bases with no gene match: 6. The germline CDR1 and CDR2 sequences are SGHRS and YFSETQ. The CDR3 DNA sequence: TGCGCCAGCAGCTCTAGCGGGGGGGCGGGCGATGAGCAGTTCTTC. Protein: CASSSSGGAGDEQFF.

This chain connects TRBV3-1 (or the pseudogene TRBV3-2) to TRBJ2-7; D is perhaps TRBD1 (6 bases). Per germline, CDR1 LGHDT and CDR2 YNNKEL (reference sequence). V was cut by 5 bases and J by 4 bases, with 9 bases left in between. The CDR3 contains 12 residues. DNA of the CDR3: TGTGCCAGCAGCGCTCAGGGGTACGAGCAGTACTTC. Translation: CASSAQGYEQYF.

CDR3 amino acids: CASTDGGRSTDTQYF. As DNA, the CDR3 is TGTGCCAGCACCGACGGGGGGAGAAGCACAGATACGCAGTATTTT. The rearrangement uses TRBV6-5 and TRBJ2-3; TRBD2 matches at 7 bases. The CDR3 is 15 residues long. V was pared by 7 bases and J by 0 bases, with 7 bases of the junction left unmatched. Germline CDR1 and CDR2: MNHEY and SVGAGI.

The sample holds one count of this clone. The J gene is TRBJ2-5, the V gene TRBV29-1; TRBD2 aligns across 8 bases. This CDR3 comprises 11 residues. The V segment lost 8 bases and the J segment 5 bases; nucleotides outside the gene matches: 4. CDR1 SQVTM and CDR2 ANQGSEA come from the germline V gene. Here the CDR3 reads CSTGGVETQYF. The DNA of the CDR3 is TGCAGCACCGGGGGGGTGGAGACCCAGTACTTC.

This clone qualifies as large. This chain joins TRBV29-1 and TRBJ1-2, with D uncertain. Germline CDR1 reads SQVTM; CDR2 reads ANQGSEA. There are 13 residues in the CDR3. Trimming removed 6 bases at V and 6 bases at J, with 17 bases between. CDR3 region: CSVPGPGSDGYTF. In DNA form, the CDR3 reads TGCAGCGTCCCAGGTCCGGGGTCGGATGGCTACACCTTC.

The table lists this clone with a count of one. V is TRBV6-5 and J is TRBJ2-2; D gene uncertain. CDR1 and CDR2 (germline): MNHEY, SVGAGI. This CDR3 contains 14 residues. Trimming shortened V by 7 bases and J by 2 bases, and 11 bases separated the two germline ends. The CDR3 DNA sequence: TGTGCCAGCACCCCCTTACATAACACCGGGGAGCTGTTTTTT. This codes for CASTPLHNTGELFF.

V is TRBV5-1 and J is TRBJ1-2; no firm D call. CDR3 length: 17 amino acids. V gave up 0 bases and J gave up 3 bases, with 18 bases separating them. CDR1 and CDR2 from the germline V gene are SGHRS and YFSETQ. The CDR3 coding sequence is TGCGCCAGCAGCTTGGGGCAGGTTCCAACAACTGACTATGGCTACACCTTC. Translation: CASSLGQVPTTDYGYTF.

DNA of the CDR3: TGTGCCAGCAGCCTCGGACAGGGGCCCTTGTACGAGCAGTACTTC. Translating it yields CASSLGQGPLYEQYF. The chain joins TRBV9 to TRBJ2-7; TRBD1 aligns across 9 bases. The V and J ends lost 4 bases and 4 bases, in that order; junction bases with no gene match: 9. The CDR3 spans 15 residues. Germline CDR1 and CDR2: SGDLS and YYNGEE.

CDR3 amino acids: CASSLRQGGGTEAFF. As DNA, the CDR3 is TGTGCCAGCAGCTTACGACAGGGGGGAGGCACTGAAGCTTTCTTT. The gene calls are TRBV7-2 and TRBJ1-1; 9 bases are a match to TRBD1. Germline CDR1 SGHTA, CDR2 FQGNSA. The CDR3 consists of 15 residues. V was pared by 2 bases and J by 4 bases, with 5 bases of the junction left unmatched.

The chain is built from TRBV19 and TRBJ2-3; 8 bases align to TRBD1. The trim removed 7 bases at V and 10 bases at J, leaving 25 bases unmatched. The CDR3 extends over 18 amino acids. Looked up from germline, CDR1 is LNHDA and CDR2 is SQIVND (reference sequence). Here the CDR3 reads CASTSGSPRDRKRHAQYF. The CDR3 region has the DNA TGTGCCAGTACCTCTGGGTCTCCCCGGGACAGGAAACGGCATGCGCAGTATTTT.

The V call is TRBV2, the J call TRBJ2-1; tentative D call: TRBD2 (7 bases). V lost 5 bases to trimming and J lost 4 bases, with 15 bases between them. The CDR3 length is 15 residues. Germline values: CDR1 SNHLY, CDR2 FYNNEI. The CDR3 DNA follows: TGTGCCAGCAGTTCCGGGGGGCCAGGGTACAATGAGCAGTTCTTC. As protein: CASSSGGPGYNEQFF.